This TCR beta chain was retrieved from a study of control samples from healthy donors and cancer patients. V lost 6 bases, J lost 7 bases, and 15 bases lay in between. The CDR3 is 13 residues long. Germline CDR1 reads MDHEN; CDR2 reads SYDVKM. TCRdb's copy holds only in-frame clones and misses some; the assay was immunoSEQ multiplex PCR. Altogether under 110,000 clones are present, more than 85% being singletons, with the ten largest covering more than 7%. The receptor comes from a young man in good health. What was sequenced was blood. The rearrangement joins TRBV28 to TRBJ1-2; no firm D call. Here the CDR3 DNA reads TGTGCCAGCAGGCTAGGCGTCTCGGGTGGCTACACCTTC. Its translation is CASRLGVSGGYTF.